A single sample is the source of the 17 T cell receptor beta chains below, sequenced in a study of blood T cell repertoires in COVID-19. Method: immunoSEQ multiplex PCR; TCRdb's copy keeps in-frame clones and lacks some. In the table there are 150,000 to 200,000 clones, more than 80% of which are singletons. Sequencing was done on a sample of peripheral blood. The receptors originated from a woman aged 55-70 years with COVID-19, enrolled during active disease.

Here the CDR3 DNA reads TGTGCCAGTAGTTCCGGGACAGGGCCCAATCAGCCCCAGCATTTT. Protein product: CASSSGTGPNQPQHF. V usage is TRBV19 and J usage is TRBJ1-5; TRBD1 agrees at 9 bases. There are 15 residues in the CDR3. Germline assignment: CDR1 LNHDA and CDR2 SQIVND (reference sequence). Losses at the gene ends were 5 bases for V and 3 bases for J; bases not matched to a gene: 5.

There are a few counts of this clone. This sample also contains other DNA sequences that code for the same CDR3. The chain couples TRBV5-1 to TRBJ2-3; maybe TRBD1 (6 bases). CDR3 length: 14 residues. Trimming took off 4 bases at V and 6 bases at J, with 15 bases between the two ends. Per the germline V gene, CDR1 is SGHRS and CDR2 is YFSETQ. The CDR3, as DNA: TGCGCCAGCAGCCTGACAGGTCCCCCGGATACGCAGTATTTT. Protein sequence: CASSLTGPPDTQYF. Using reference TRBV5-1 and TRBJ2-3 for the parts outside the CDR3, the full variable domain is KAGVTQTPRYLIKTRGQQVTLSCSPISGHRSVSWYQQTPGQGLQFLFEYFSETQRNKGNFPGRFSGRQFSNSRSEMNVSTLELGDSALYLCASSLTGPPDTQYFGPGTRLTVL.

The V and J genes are TRBV7-2 and TRBJ2-7; tentative D call: TRBD1 (6 bases). The germline V gene encodes CDR1 SGHTA and CDR2 FQGNSA. This CDR3 comprises 15 residues. Trimming left V 5 bases short and J 3 bases short, with 17 bases between. CDR3 in amino acids: CASSQGGRAIYEQYF. The CDR3 DNA sequence: TGTGCCAGCAGCCAAGGGGGACGGGCGATCTACGAGCAGTACTTC.

The chain combines TRBV29-1 with TRBJ2-1; the match to TRBD2 covers 10 bases. The CDR3 has 15 amino acids. Trimming cost V 5 bases and J 0 bases; bases outside gene matches: 4. Germline assignment: CDR1 SQVTM and CDR2 ANQGSEA. The CDR3 DNA is TGCAGCGTTAGCGGGGGGGTTAGCTCCTACAATGAGCAGTTCTTC. Its protein is CSVSGGVSSYNEQFF.

The DNA for the CDR3 is TGTGCTAGTGGTACCTCAGGGAACTATGGCTACACCTTC. This encodes CASGTSGNYGYTF. The V gene is TRBV12-5, the J gene TRBJ1-2; D possibly corresponds to TRBD1 (5 bases). CDR1 is LGHNT, CDR2 FRNRAP, per germline. V was cut by 5 bases and J by 2 bases, with 9 bases left in between. The CDR3 spans 13 residues.

The chain recombines TRBV5-1 with TRBJ2-2, with 9 bases aligning to TRBD1. V lost 0 bases and J lost 5; bases outside the gene matches: 2. This CDR3 comprises 15 residues. Looked up from germline, CDR1 is SGHRS and CDR2 is YFSETQ. CDR3 DNA sequence: TGCGCCAGCAGCTTGGAAGGACAGGGGACCGGGGAGCTGTTTTTT. Protein: CASSLEGQGTGELFF.

The CDR3 nucleotides read TGTGCCAGCAGCTTTTCGGGCGGGGAGCTGTTTTTT. It translates to CASSFSGGELFF. The chain is built from TRBV11-3 and TRBJ2-2; no definite D call. This CDR3 spans 12 amino acids. Germline V CDR1 and CDR2: SGHNT, YENEEA. Trimming took 3 bases from V and 7 from J, leaving 6 bases between them. Full variable domain (missing parts from reference TRBV11-3 and TRBJ2-2): EAGVVQSPRYKIIEKKQPVAFWCNPISGHNTLYWYLQNLGQGPELLIRYENEEAVDDSQLPKDRFSAERLKGVDSTLKIQPAELGDSAVYLCASSFSGGELFFGEGSRLTVL.

This clone appeared once. This chain uses TRBV5-5 with TRBJ1-6; 9 bases are shared with TRBD1. Per the germline V gene, CDR1 is SGHKS and CDR2 is YYEKEE (reference sequence). V was clipped by 0 bases and J by 8 bases; unmatched bases: 0. The CDR3 contains 14 residues. CDR3 sequence reads: CASSLGTGDSPLHF. In DNA form, the CDR3 reads TGTGCCAGCAGCTTGGGGACAGGGGATTCACCCCTCCACTTT.

This sequence joins TRBV6-5 and TRBJ2-7; D unresolved. The V end lost 5 bases, the J end lost 4 bases, and 6 bases lay between the germline ends. Germline loops: CDR1 MNHEY, CDR2 SVGAGI. The CDR3 sequence is 11 residues long. The CDR3 coding sequence is TGTGCCAGCAGTCAGAAATACGAGCAGTACTTC. Protein product: CASSQKYEQYF.

The chain uses TRBV24-1 and TRBJ1-4, with D uncertain. The CDR3 runs to 14 residues. The V end was cut by 7 bases, the J end by 2 bases, with 10 bases between. Germline lookup yields CDR1 KGHDR and CDR2 SFDVKD. The CDR3 DNA follows: TGTGCCACCAGGTTCCTGAGCACTAATGAAAAACTGTTTTTT. This encodes CATRFLSTNEKLFF.

The rearrangement joins TRBV7-2 to TRBJ1-3; no firm D call. CDR1 is SGHTA, CDR2 FQGNSA, per germline. The V end was cut by 5 bases, the J end by 5 bases, with 10 bases between. The CDR3 has 13 residues. DNA of the CDR3: TGTGCCAGCAGCCCGCGAGCCCGAAACACCATATATTTT. Translation: CASSPRARNTIYF. Complete variable domain (other parts from reference TRBV7-2 and TRBJ1-3): GAGVSQSPSNKVTEKGKDVELRCDPISGHTALYWYRQSLGQGLEFLIYFQGNSAPDKSGLPSDRFSAERTGGSVSTLTIQRTQQEDSAVYLCASSPRARNTIYFGEGSWLTVV.

This chain links TRBV5-1 with TRBJ1-4; the match to TRBD1 covers 7 bases. The CDR3 covers 15 residues. CDR1 is SGHRS and CDR2 is YFSETQ in the germline V gene. The V and J ends lost 4 bases and 7 bases, in that order; junction bases with no gene match: 10. DNA of the CDR3: TGCGCCAGCAGCGAGGTTACAGGGGACACTGAAAAACTGTTTTTT. This encodes CASSEVTGDTEKLFF.

This clone was seen only once. This chain connects TRBV7-2 to TRBJ1-5; D may be TRBD1 (5 bases). The V gene's germline CDR1 is SGHTA and CDR2 FQGNSA. CDR3 size: 13 residues. The V and J ends lost 8 bases and 0 bases respectively, with 8 bases between them. CDR3 DNA: TGTGCCAGCGGGGCGAATAGCAATCAGCCCCAGCATTTT. Its translation: CASGANSNQPQHF.

The V gene is TRBV7-3, the J gene TRBJ2-7; TRBD1 matches 9 bases. Germline lookup yields CDR1 SGHTA and CDR2 FQGTGA. Germline trimming cut 5 bases from V and 6 bases from J; bases unmatched to any gene: 17. The CDR3 has 17 residues. The CDR3 coding sequence is TGTGCCAGCAGCCCCTACCTCAGCCGGGACAGGGTTCTCGAGCAGTACTTC. Translated: CASSPYLSRDRVLEQYF.

This sequence joins TRBV7-3 and TRBJ2-1; TRBD1 aligns across 10 bases. Trimming took 5 bases from V and 6 from J; bases not matched to a gene: 10. This CDR3 region has 16 residues. CDR1 SGHTA and CDR2 FQGTGA come from the germline V gene. CDR3 region: CASSPLGQGVGNEQFF. CDR3 nucleotides: TGTGCCAGCAGCCCCCTCGGACAGGGGGTTGGCAATGAGCAGTTCTTC.

The rearrangement links TRBV9 to TRBJ2-1; D not certain. The V end was cut by 4 bases, the J end by 5 bases, with 16 bases between. Looked up from germline, CDR1 is SGDLS and CDR2 is YYNGEE. CDR3 length equals 15 residues. The CDR3 coding sequence is TGTGCCAGCAGCCCCCGTGCGCCTGGAGACAATGAGCAGTTCTTC. It encodes CASSPRAPGDNEQFF.

The gene calls are TRBV10-3 and TRBJ1-6; 7 nucleotides agree with TRBD1. J gave up 0 bases and V 6 bases, and 5 bases lay outside the gene matches. There are 16 residues in the CDR3. Germline V gene data show CDR1 as ENHRY and CDR2 as SYGVKD. This CDR3 reads CAIRGDSPSYNSPLHF. In DNA form, the CDR3 reads TGTGCCATCAGAGGGGACAGTCCCTCCTATAATTCACCCCTCCACTTT.